This TCR beta chain was identified in a study of cytomegalovirus exposure and HLA in healthy donors. Study results and caveats: It was confirmed in vitro that three of the CMV-associated chains were specific for CMV antigens.

This CDR3 is built from 13 residues. V shed 4 bases and J shed 6 bases, with 10 bases lying between them. Germline CDR1 LGHNA, CDR2 YSLEER. This table comes from immunoSEQ multiplex PCR, and its TCRdb copy is limited to in-frame clones, with some not included. Among about 160,000 clones listed, around nine tenths were seen once. The validation cohort, a group of more than 95 subjects, included the donors and was separate from the roughly 670-subject first cohort. This clone was counted only a few times. Its antigen is not identified. The receptor comes from a woman aged 18-35 years in good health and CMV-seronegative. Specimen: PBMCs. V and J are TRBV4-3 and TRBJ2-1; D is perhaps TRBD1 (5 bases). The CDR3 DNA reads TGCGCCAGCAGCCCATTCGACAGCAATGAGCAGTTCTTC. Its translation: CASSPFDSNEQFF.